The clone carrying this T cell receptor (beta chain) occurred once. Its antigen remains unknown. The data belong to a study of B cell selection in AIRE deficiency. Study conclusions and caveats: Shared Treg sequences were biased toward short CDR3s with few non-templated nucleotide insertions. Patient Tconv cells held around a third of Treg sequences shared by healthy donors. Tconv and Treg cells from AIRE-deficient patients resembled healthy donors in TCRBV usage, CDR3 length and diversity. TCRbeta-only data showed roughly 33% of shared healthy Treg sequences in healthy Tconv.

CD4+CD127+ cells were sorted as the conventional CD4 T cells. Using immunoSEQ multiplex PCR, the repertoire was profiled, and TCRdb retains in-frame clones only, with some absent. This table holds tens of thousands of clones, nearly 98% found once. Germline V gives CDR1 SGHTA, CDR2 FQGNSA. This CDR3 comprises 15 residues. The trim removed 8 bases at V and 4 bases at J, leaving 11 bases unmatched. Sequenced: conventional CD4+ T cells sorted from PBMCs. The V call is TRBV7-2, the J call TRBJ2-3; 8 bases map to TRBD1. This sequence originates from a human donor with AIRE deficiency. This CDR3 is CASRLRTGRSDTQYF. The CDR3, as DNA: TGTGCCAGCCGCCTCAGGACAGGGAGGTCAGATACGCAGTATTTT.